These 15 T cell receptor beta chains were all obtained from the same sample, sequenced in a study of cytomegalovirus exposure and HLA in healthy donors. The primer mix had 60 Vbeta and 13 Jbeta primers. The method was immunoSEQ multiplex PCR; TCRdb's version includes in-frame clones alone and lacks a portion of them. The sample holds roughly 100,000 clones. Sequencing was performed on PBMCs. The receptors were sampled from a man aged 35-49 years in good health and CMV-seronegative.

CDR3 sequence reads: CASSPGLAQYF. The CDR3 coding sequence is TGTGCCAGCAGTCCGGGTTTGGCGCAGTATTTT. The V and J genes are TRBV27 and TRBJ2-3, with no clear D. The CDR3 runs to 11 residues. Per germline, CDR1 MNHEY and CDR2 SMNVEV (reference sequence). Trimming took 5 bases from V and 10 from J, leaving 10 bases between them.

The chain recombines TRBV7-8 with TRBJ2-5; 8 bases are a match to TRBD2. V lost 1 base, J lost 4 bases, and 2 bases stayed unmatched. The germline CDR1 and CDR2 sequences are SGHVS and FQNEAQ. The CDR3 has 14 residues. The CDR3 DNA follows: TGTGCCAGCAGCTTAGGACTAGCGCTAGAGACCCAGTACTTC. Protein: CASSLGLALETQYF. The variable domain in full, with the rest retrieved from reference TRBV7-8 and TRBJ2-5, is GAGVSQSPRYKVAKRGQDVALRCDPISGHVSLFWYQQALGQGPEFLTYFQNEAQLDKSGLPSDRFFAERPEGSVSTLKIQRTQQEDSAVYLCASSLGLALETQYFGPGTRLLVL.

The chain couples TRBV27 to TRBJ2-3; TRBD1 aligns across 7 bases. Germline V gene sequence: CDR1 MNHEY, CDR2 SMNVEV (reference sequence). CDR3 size: 15 residues. V trimming: 6 bases; J trimming: 2 bases; junction bases outside the gene matches: 8. The CDR3 DNA follows: TGTGCCAGCAGCCAAAGGGGACAGATCACAGATACGCAGTATTTT. Protein sequence: CASSQRGQITDTQYF.

This chain uses TRBV11-2 with TRBJ1-5, with D unclear. Trimming left V 5 bases short and J 2 bases short, with 10 bases between. Germline CDR1 is SGHAT and CDR2 is FQNNGV. The CDR3 consists of 14 residues. The DNA of the CDR3 is TGTGCCAGCAGCCGGTCCGAAGGCAATCAGCCCCAGCATTTT. This translates into CASSRSEGNQPQHF.

The rearrangement joins TRBV5-1 to TRBJ2-3; no definite D call. Germline loops: CDR1 SGHRS, CDR2 YFSETQ. The ends were cut back, 7 bases at V and 0 bases at J, with 6 bases in the middle. The CDR3 spans 12 residues. CDR3 amino acids: CASSLSTDTQYF. CDR3 nucleotides: TGCGCCAGCTCACTTAGCACAGATACGCAGTATTTT.

The rearrangement uses TRBV11-3 and TRBJ2-5; D might be TRBD2 (5 bases). CDR3 length: 13 residues. CDR1 SGHNT and CDR2 YENEEA come from the germline V gene. The ends were cut back, 3 bases at V and 5 bases at J, with 10 bases in the middle. In nucleotides, the CDR3 is TGTGCCAGCAGCTTTGGGGAGAGGGAGACCCAGTACTTC. Translated: CASSFGERETQYF.

The genes are TRBV18 and TRBJ2-2; TRBD1 matches 7 bases. CDR1 and CDR2 from the germline V gene are KGHSH and LQKENI. V lost 6 bases and J lost 5; bases outside the gene matches: 3. CDR3 length: 13 amino acids. In nucleotides, the CDR3 is TGTGCCAGCTCCAAGACAGGGACCGGGGAGCTGTTTTTT. Translating it yields CASSKTGTGELFF.

The V and J genes are TRBV11-3 and TRBJ2-7; TRBD1 is a possible D gene (6 bases). V was trimmed by 4 bases and J by 7 bases, leaving 17 bases between them. Germline V gene lookup returns CDR1 SGHNT and CDR2 YENEEA. The CDR3 consists of 14 residues. The chain's CDR3 is CASSSAGTHGEQYF. DNA of the CDR3: TGTGCCAGCAGCTCGGCCGGGACACATGGAGAGCAGTACTTC.

The rearrangement links TRBV5-4 to TRBJ1-4, with D possibly being TRBD1 (6 bases). Trimming shortened V by 0 bases and J by 3 bases, and 12 bases separated the two germline ends. CDR1 SGHNT and CDR2 YYREEE come from the germline V gene (reference sequence). The CDR3 is 16 residues long. CDR3 loop: CASSLATGKANEKLFF. The CDR3, as DNA: TGTGCCAGCAGCTTGGCCACAGGGAAGGCTAATGAAAAACTGTTTTTT.

The chain carries TRBV7-2 and TRBJ2-5; D is possibly TRBD2 (6 bases). The CDR3 is 13 amino acids. The V end lost 5 bases, the J end lost 0 bases, and 7 bases lay between the germline ends. Germline V gene data show CDR1 as SGHTA and CDR2 as FQGNSA. As DNA, the CDR3 is TGTGCCAGCAGCGCGGGGTACCAAGAGACCCAGTACTTC. As protein: CASSAGYQETQYF.

The rearrangement uses TRBV6-6 and TRBJ2-7, with 8 positions matching TRBD1. The CDR3 contains 13 residues. The germline CDR1 and CDR2 sequences are MNHNY and SVGAGI (reference sequence). V shed 5 bases and J 3 bases; nucleotides not matched to a gene: 3. The CDR3 loop is CASSRQGFYEQYF. Here the CDR3 DNA reads TGTGCCAGCAGTAGACAGGGGTTCTACGAGCAGTACTTC.

This chain links TRBV4-3 with TRBJ1-5, with D tentatively TRBD1 (6 bases). CDR1 is LGHNA and CDR2 is YSLEER in the germline V gene. The CDR3 is 15 residues long. V was cut by 3 bases and J by 5 bases, with 14 bases left in between. The CDR3 DNA sequence: TGCGCCAGCAGCCAGTCATACAGGGACGATCAGCCCCAGCATTTT. It yields the protein CASSQSYRDDQPQHF.

The chain combines TRBV5-1 with TRBJ2-2; 7 nucleotides line up with TRBD1. This CDR3 spans 15 amino acids. J gave up 5 bases and V 4 bases, and 8 bases lay outside the gene matches. Germline assignment: CDR1 SGHRS and CDR2 YFSETQ. The DNA for the CDR3 is TGCGCCAGCAGCCCGGGGACAGTCCTTACCGGGGAGCTGTTTTTT. Its protein is CASSPGTVLTGELFF.

The V gene is TRBV10-1, the J gene TRBJ2-4; 9 nucleotides match TRBD1. V trimming: 8 bases; J trimming: 3 bases; junction bases outside the gene matches: 11. Germline V gene lookup returns CDR1 WNHNN and CDR2 SYGVQD (reference sequence). This CDR3 region has 16 residues. This chain's CDR3 is CASSAGTGKVKNIQYF. Written as DNA, the CDR3 is TGCGCCAGCTCGGCAGGGACAGGGAAGGTCAAAAACATTCAGTACTTC.

V gene TRBV4-3 combines with J gene TRBJ2-2, with D possibly matching TRBD2 (6 bases). V lost 3 bases and J lost 3, with 8 bases in between. Per the germline V gene, CDR1 is LGHNA and CDR2 is YSLEER. The CDR3 runs 14 residues. CDR3 amino acids: CASSHGSDTGELFF. DNA for the CDR3: TGCGCCAGCAGCCACGGGAGCGACACCGGGGAGCTGTTTTTT.